A single sample is the source of the 12 T cell receptor beta chains below, sequenced in a study of tumor and adjacent non-tumor tissue in lung cancer. No cell sorting was done before RNA was extracted from the tissue. More than 3 cm separated this lung sample from the edge of the tumor. The library came from three nested PCR rounds adapted from ARM-PCR protocols. TCRdb re-analysed the multiplex PCR reads in MiXCR, keeping a single row per CDR3 protein. The profile shows 100,000 or so distinct CDR3 sequences, 65% of them singletons. The sequenced material came from distant non-tumor lung tissue. These receptors were obtained from a man aged 25 to 40 with non-small cell lung cancer.

This chain links TRBV20-1 with TRBJ2-3; 9 bases agree with TRBD1. This CDR3 is built from 14 residues. Germline V CDR1 and CDR2: DFQATT, SNEGSKA (reference sequence). Losses at the gene ends were 8 bases for V and 3 bases for J; bases not matched to a gene: 9. CDR3 bases: TGCAGTACTGGACAGGGGCCCGGTACAGATACGCAGTATTTT. Protein product: CSTGQGPGTDTQYF.

Comments on this clonotype: Its ends do not fully match the called genes, so a read error is possible. The chain uses TRBV11-1 and TRBJ2-5, with a weak D call TRBD1 (5 bases). This CDR3 region has 13 residues. Germline CDR1 SGHAT, CDR2 FQDESV (reference sequence). The CDR3 spells CVSCFRDQETQYF. The DNA for the CDR3 is TGTGTCAGCTGCTTCAGGGATCAAGAGACCCAGTACTTC.

With respect to this clonotype: The germline gene is not matched at one end of the junction; a read error may be the cause. The rearrangement joins TRBV11-2 to TRBJ2-1; TRBD1 aligns across 7 bases. This CDR3 has 15 residues. Germline V lookup: CDR1 SGHAT, CDR2 FQNNGV. The CDR3 sequence: CVSSISRGSANEQFF. The CDR3 DNA sequence: TGTGTCAGCAGCATCTCCAGGGGGAGTGCGAATGAGCAGTTCTTC.

As to this clonotype: A read error is likely, as this CDR3 ends without the conserved phenylalanine or tryptophan. The rearrangement links TRBV29-1 to TRBJ2-5; maybe TRBD1 (6 bases). This CDR3 is 12 amino acids long. Trimming pared 4 bases from V and 5 bases from J, leaving 11 bases between. CDR1 is SQVTM, CDR2 ANQGSEA, per germline. CDR3 region: CSVVNRVETQYY. The CDR3, as DNA: TGCAGCGTTGTGAACAGGGTGGAGACCCAGTACTAC.

With respect to this clonotype: No conserved phenylalanine or tryptophan is present at the end of the CDR3, so a read error is the likely explanation. The limits of the CDR3 on the DNA are not certain, so only TCRdb's listed CDR3 is given. The chain recombines TRBV20-1 with TRBJ2-2; the table names TRBD1, a call not compared with the DNA. Germline CDR1 and CDR2: DFQATT and SNEGSKA (reference sequence). The CDR3 adds up to 17 amino acids, both ends counted. This chain's CDR3 is CSARPTWGETATGELFY.

There are a few counts of this clonotype. The junction departs from germline at one end; a sequencing error may be responsible. V usage is TRBV29-1 and J usage is TRBJ1-3; D unclear. Germline CDR1 is SQVTM and CDR2 is ANQGSEA. The CDR3 loop spans 12 amino acids. The CDR3 region has the DNA TGCTGCGTTGCGACATCTGGAAACACCATATATTTT. It translates to CCVATSGNTIYF. Drawing the rest from reference TRBV29-1 and TRBJ1-3, the complete variable domain is SAVISQKPSRDICQRGTSLTIQCQVDSQVTMMFWYRQQPGQSLTLIATANQGSEATYESGFVIDKFPISRPNLTFSTLTVSNMSPEDSSIYLCCVATSGNTIYFGEGSWLTVV.

Comments on this clonotype: Mismatch with germline at one junction end may stem from a read error. The CDR3 DNA is TGTGCTAGCAGTGATCGAAGGGGGAACACCGGGGAGCTGCTTTTT. Translation gives CASSDRRGNTGELLF. V and J are TRBV6-1 and TRBJ2-2, with D possibly TRBD1 on 6 matching bases. CDR3 length: 15 amino acids. Per germline, CDR1 MNHNS and CDR2 SASEGT.

Notes on this clonotype: The junction does not match germline at one end; this may be a read error. J is TRBJ2-7 and V is TRBV24-1; 12 bases fit TRBD1. The CDR3 runs to 18 residues. Germline CDR1 and CDR2: KGHDR and SFDVKD. DNA for the CDR3: TGTGCCACCAGTGCCCCGGGACAGGGGGCGCGAGGGGACTACGAGCATTACTTC. Translation gives CATSAPGQGARGDYEHYF.

To note about this clonotype: Without the conserved terminal phenylalanine or tryptophan, this CDR3 likely stems from a read error. The chain carries TRBV11-2 and TRBJ2-1; D is possibly TRBD1 (5 bases). CDR1 and CDR2 from the germline V gene are SGHAT and FQNNGV. The V gene lost 2 bases and the J gene lost 5 bases, with 10 bases spanning the gap. The CDR3 runs 14 residues. The CDR3 is CASSLRVGHNEQFL. Here the CDR3 DNA reads TGTGCCAGCAGCTTACGCGTGGGGCACAATGAGCAGTTCTTA.

This clonotype was observed at least ten times. The CDR3 DNA sequence: TGTGCCAGCAGCTTGGGAGCGGGGACGGGGGGCTACGAGCAGTACTTC. Translation gives CASSLGAGTGGYEQYF. V gene TRBV5-5 combines with J gene TRBJ2-7; 7 positions match TRBD2. The germline V gene encodes CDR1 SGHKS and CDR2 YYEKEE (reference sequence). With V trimmed by 0 bases and J by 3 bases, 9 bases remained unmatched. The CDR3 totals 16 residues.

On this clonotype: A read error may account for a junction end that differs from germline. The rearrangement joins TRBV20-1 to TRBJ2-1; 7 bases fit TRBD2. The germline V gene has CDR1 DFQATT and CDR2 SNEGSKA (reference sequence). The CDR3 has 11 residues. The CDR3 loop reads CNAGDFNEQFF. The CDR3 DNA sequence: TGCAATGCGGGGGACTTCAATGAGCAGTTTTTC.

For this clonotype: Mismatch with germline at one junction end may stem from a read error. This chain joins TRBV11-3 and TRBJ2-5; D not resolved. The CDR3 has 13 residues. Germline V lookup: CDR1 SGHNT, CDR2 YENEEA. As DNA, the CDR3 is TGTGTCAGCACTGTGAATCTGGGGGAGACCCAGTACTTC. Translation gives CVSTVNLGETQYF.